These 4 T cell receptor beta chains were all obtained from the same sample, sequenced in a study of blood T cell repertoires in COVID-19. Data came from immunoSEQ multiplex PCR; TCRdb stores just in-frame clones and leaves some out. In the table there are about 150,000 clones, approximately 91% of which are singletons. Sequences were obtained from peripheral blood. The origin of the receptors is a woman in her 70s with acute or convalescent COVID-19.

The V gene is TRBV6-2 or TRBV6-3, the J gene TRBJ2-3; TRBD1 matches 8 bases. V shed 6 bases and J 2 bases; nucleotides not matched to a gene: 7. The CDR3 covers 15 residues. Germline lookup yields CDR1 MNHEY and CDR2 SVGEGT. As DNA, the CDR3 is TGTGCCAGCAGCAAGGGACAGGCATACACAGATACGCAGTATTTT. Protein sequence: CASSKGQAYTDTQYF.

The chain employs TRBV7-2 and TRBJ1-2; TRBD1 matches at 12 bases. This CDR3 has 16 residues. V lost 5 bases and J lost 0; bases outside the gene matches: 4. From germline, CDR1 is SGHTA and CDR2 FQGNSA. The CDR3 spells CASSRGQGASNYGYTF. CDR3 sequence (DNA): TGTGCCAGCAGCCGGGGACAGGGGGCCTCTAACTATGGCTACACCTTC. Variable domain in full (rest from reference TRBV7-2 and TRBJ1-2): GAGVSQSPSNKVTEKGKDVELRCDPISGHTALYWYRQSLGQGLEFLIYFQGNSAPDKSGLPSDRFSAERTGGSVSTLTIQRTQQEDSAVYLCASSRGQGASNYGYTFGSGTRLTVV.

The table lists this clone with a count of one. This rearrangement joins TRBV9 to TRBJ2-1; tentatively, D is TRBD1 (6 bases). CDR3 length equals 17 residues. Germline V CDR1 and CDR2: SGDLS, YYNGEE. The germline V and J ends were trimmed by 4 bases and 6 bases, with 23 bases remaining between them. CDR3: CASSQGPRAPIFNEQFF. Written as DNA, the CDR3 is TGTGCCAGCAGCCAGGGGCCTAGAGCGCCCATTTTCAATGAGCAGTTCTTC.

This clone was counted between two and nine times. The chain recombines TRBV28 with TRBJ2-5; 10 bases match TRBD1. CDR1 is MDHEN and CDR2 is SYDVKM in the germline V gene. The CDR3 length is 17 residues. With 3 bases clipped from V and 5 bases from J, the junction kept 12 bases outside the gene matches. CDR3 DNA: TGTGCCAGCAGTTTCCCTCACGGGGACAGGGGCAGGGAGACCCAGTACTTC. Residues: CASSFPHGDRGRETQYF.